Below, 14 T cell receptor beta chains from the same sample are listed, as sequenced in a study of T cells after yellow fever vaccination. MiXCR, run by TCRdb on the 5' RACE reads, gives a single entry per CDR3 protein. Of approximately 450,000 distinct CDR3 sequences in the sample, about 17% were seen once. This sample comprised PBMCs, obtained before the yellow fever booster vaccination. The receptor source for this set is a young man who received the YFV17D yellow fever vaccine.

This chain joins TRBV12-3 or TRBV12-4 and TRBJ2-1; D unclear. V dropped 2 bases and J dropped 7 bases, with 12 bases sitting between them. This CDR3 comprises 14 residues. CDR3 protein: CASSLRVGRNEQFF. In nucleotides, the CDR3 is TGTGCCAGCAGTTTACGGGTCGGGCGTAATGAGCAGTTCTTC.

The chain links TRBV4-1 to TRBJ1-4, with D hard to call. Trimming took off 2 bases at V and 6 bases at J, with 13 bases between the two ends. The CDR3 consists of 15 residues. CDR1 is MGHRA and CDR2 is YSYEKL in the germline V gene. CDR3: CASSQTPGLYEKLFF. Written as DNA, the CDR3 is TGCGCCAGCAGCCAAACCCCCGGGCTCTATGAAAAACTGTTTTTT.

The rearrangement joins TRBV10-3 to TRBJ2-7, with D unresolved. Germline assignment: CDR1 ENHRY and CDR2 SYGVKD. The CDR3 extends over 13 amino acids. V lost 2 bases to trimming and J lost 6 bases, with 11 bases between them. This CDR3 reads CAISEGPRAEQYV. DNA for the CDR3: TGTGCCATCAGTGAGGGGCCACGGGCCGAGCAGTACGTC.

This clonotype was counted many times. This chain joins TRBV12-3 or TRBV12-4 and TRBJ2-3; D tentatively reads TRBD1 or TRBD2 (5 bases each). Trimming left V 7 bases short and J 1 base short, with 15 bases between. The CDR3 loop spans 15 amino acids. The CDR3: CASTSRDLGTDTQYF. The DNA of the CDR3 is TGTGCCAGCACTAGCAGGGATCTTGGCACAGATACGCAGTATTTT.

This chain links TRBV6-5 with TRBJ2-3; weak D call: TRBD1 (5 bases). The germline V gene has CDR1 MNHEY and CDR2 SVGAGI. The CDR3 contains 13 residues. Trimming shortened V by 5 bases and J by 2 bases, and 8 bases separated the two germline ends. Here the CDR3 reads CASSRQLTDTQYF. The CDR3 bases are TGTGCCAGCAGTAGACAGCTCACAGATACGCAGTATTTT.

This clonotype was recorded at least ten times. The chain employs TRBV4-3 and TRBJ1-2; D is ambiguous. The CDR3 contains 14 residues. V lost 4 bases and J lost 8, with 17 bases in between. Germline lookup yields CDR1 LGHNA and CDR2 YSLEER. CDR3 nucleotide sequence: TGCGCCAGCAGCCTGCGCTCGGGGAGCTCGGGCTACACCTTC. Translation gives CASSLRSGSSGYTF.

This clonotype has more than one count but fewer than ten. The chain combines TRBV29-1 with TRBJ2-7; D is undetermined. The CDR3 runs 12 residues. Germline assignment: CDR1 SQVTM and CDR2 ANQGSEA. Trimming pared 6 bases from V and 2 bases from J, leaving 11 bases between. The CDR3 loop is CSVRTATYEQYV. The CDR3 region has the DNA TGCAGCGTCCGGACCGCTACCTACGAGCAGTACGTC.

A single count supports this clonotype. The chain recombines TRBV20-1 with TRBJ2-6; D tentatively fits TRBD1 or TRBD2 (6 bases each). CDR3 length: 18 amino acids. V was clipped by 3 bases and J by 0 bases, with 18 bases between them. Germline assignment: CDR1 DFQATT and CDR2 SNEGSKA (reference sequence). The CDR3 here is CSASPLRGGGSGANVLTF. CDR3 bases: TGCAGTGCTAGCCCCCTACGAGGAGGGGGCTCTGGGGCCAACGTCCTGACTTTC.

The table lists this clonotype with a few counts. This chain links TRBV5-5 with TRBJ2-7, with D possibly being TRBD1 or TRBD2 (6 bases each). The CDR3 spans 15 residues. In germline, CDR1 is SGHKS, CDR2 YYEKEE (reference sequence). V was cut by 0 bases and J by 3 bases, with 13 bases left in between. CDR3 in amino acids: CASSLAVGGFYEQYV. The CDR3 nucleotides read TGTGCCAGCAGCTTGGCCGTCGGGGGCTTCTACGAGCAGTACGTC.

This sequence joins TRBV6-2 or TRBV6-3 and TRBJ2-7; D tentatively reads TRBD1 or TRBD2 (5 bases each). The CDR3 is 17 amino acids. With 0 bases removed from V and 0 bases from J, the gap between germline ends came to 15 bases. Germline V gene sequence: CDR1 MNHEY, CDR2 SVGEGT. The DNA of the CDR3 is TGTGCCAGCAGTTACTCGATCCGGGACCGAAACTCCTACGAGCAGTACTTC. This translates into CASSYSIRDRNSYEQYF.

The rearrangement links TRBV28 to TRBJ1-6; no clear D gene. V was trimmed by 6 bases and J by 7 bases, leaving 10 bases between them. The CDR3 runs 13 residues. Germline V CDR1 and CDR2: MDHEN, SYDVKM. Here the CDR3 DNA reads TGTGCCAGCAGCCGCAAATTGAATTCACCCCTCCACTTT. It codes for CASSRKLNSPLHF.

The rearrangement links TRBV6-5 to TRBJ2-5; no clear D gene. The CDR3 runs 12 residues. The V end was cut by 4 bases, the J end by 5 bases, with 8 bases between. Germline V lookup: CDR1 MNHEY, CDR2 SVGAGI. The CDR3 is CASSFPKETQYF. Written as DNA, the CDR3 is TGTGCCAGCAGTTTTCCTAAGGAGACCCAGTACTTC.

There are a few counts of this clonotype. The chain's CDR3 is CASSQAADSPVSETQYF. The CDR3 nucleotides are TGCGCCAGCAGCCAAGCTGCGGACAGCCCCGTTTCGGAGACCCAGTACTTC. This chain links TRBV4-1 with TRBJ2-5; D may be TRBD1 (6 bases). Between the trimmed V and J ends, which lost 1 base and 5 bases, there was a span of 20 bases. Germline V gives CDR1 MGHRA, CDR2 YSYEKL. This CDR3 region has 17 residues.

This clonotype was detected a few times. The chain carries TRBV5-1 and TRBJ2-3; D not certain. This CDR3 spans 14 amino acids. Trimming removed 1 base at V and 2 bases at J, with 8 bases between. Germline-derived CDR1 and CDR2 are SGHRS and YFSETQ. The CDR3 bases are TGCGCCAGCAGCTTGCACCGCAACACAGATACGCAGTATTTT. This gives the protein CASSLHRNTDTQYF.